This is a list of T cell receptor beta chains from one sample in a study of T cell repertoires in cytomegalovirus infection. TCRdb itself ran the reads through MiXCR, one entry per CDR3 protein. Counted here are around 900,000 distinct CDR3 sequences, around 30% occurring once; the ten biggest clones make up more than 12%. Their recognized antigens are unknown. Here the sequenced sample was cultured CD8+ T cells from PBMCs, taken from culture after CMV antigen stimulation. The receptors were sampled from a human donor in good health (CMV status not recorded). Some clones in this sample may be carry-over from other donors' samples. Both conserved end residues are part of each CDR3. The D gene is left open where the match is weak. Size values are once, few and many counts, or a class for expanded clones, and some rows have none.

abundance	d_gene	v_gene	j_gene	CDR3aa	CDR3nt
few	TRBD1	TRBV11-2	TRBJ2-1	CASSLESGQGWKSEQFF	TGTGCCAGCAGCTTAGAATCGGGACAGGGCTGGAAGAGTGAGCAGTTCTTC
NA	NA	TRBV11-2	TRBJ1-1	CASSLDHSVRTPNTEAFF	TGTGCCAGCAGCTTAGATCACTCAGTGAGGACCCCGAACACTGAAGCTTTCTTT
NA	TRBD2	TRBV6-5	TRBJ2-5	CASSPTSGGLETQYF	TGTGCCAGCAGTCCGACTAGCGGGGGCCTCGAGACCCAGTACTTC
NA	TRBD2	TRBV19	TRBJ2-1	CASSWTSDPYNEQFF	TGTGCCAGTAGTTGGACTAGCGACCCCTACAATGAGCAGTTCTTC
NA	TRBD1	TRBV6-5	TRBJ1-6	CASSYSLQGFTDSPLHF	TGTGCCAGCAGTTACTCGCTACAGGGGTTTACGGATTCACCCCTCCACTTT
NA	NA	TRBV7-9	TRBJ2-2	CASSLEGSGPRSRELFF	TGTGCCAGCAGCTTAGAGGGGTCGGGACCCAGGAGCAGGGAGCTGTTTTTT
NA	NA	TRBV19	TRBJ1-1	CASSIVSGNTEAFF	TGTGCCAGTAGTATAGTTTCTGGAAACACTGAAGCTTTCTTT
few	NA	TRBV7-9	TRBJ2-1	CAFLQGPAYNEQFF	TGTGCCTTCCTACAGGGACCGGCCTACAATGAGCAGTTCTTC
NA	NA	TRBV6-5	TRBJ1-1	CASSYLTVRNTEAFF	TGTGCCAGCAGTTACTTAACGGTACGGAACACTGAAGCTTTCTTT
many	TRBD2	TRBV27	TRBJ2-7	CASSLGLAGGNYEQYF	TGTGCCAGCAGTCTAGGACTAGCGGGGGGGAACTACGAGCAGTACTTC
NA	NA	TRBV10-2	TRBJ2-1	CASIGGYNEQFF	TGCGCCAGCATCGGCGGGTACAATGAGCAGTTCTTC
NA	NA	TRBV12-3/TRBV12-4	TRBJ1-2	CASSFVPRPTGGYTF	TGTGCCAGCAGTTTCGTCCCCCGCCCCACTGGTGGCTACACCTTC
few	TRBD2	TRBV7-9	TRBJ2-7	CASSFSGRGEPLEQYF	TGTGCCAGCAGCTTTTCGGGGCGGGGGGAACCCCTGGAGCAGTACTTC
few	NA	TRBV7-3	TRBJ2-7	CASSQDQTYEQYF	TGTGCCAGCTCACAGGACCAAACCTACGAGCAGTACTTC
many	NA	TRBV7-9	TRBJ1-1	CASSYDGNTEAFF	TGTGCCAGCAGCTACGACGGGAACACTGAAGCTTTCTTT
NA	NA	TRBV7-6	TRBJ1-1	CASRGVTDPNTEAFF	TGTGCCAGCAGGGGAGTGACGGACCCGAACACTGAAGCTTTCTTT
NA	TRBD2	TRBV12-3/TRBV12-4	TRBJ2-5	CASNHLSLTSGKETQYF	TGTGCCAGCAACCACTTATCCCTAACTAGCGGGAAAGAGACCCAGTACTTC
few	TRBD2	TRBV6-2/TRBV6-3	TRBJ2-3	CASSYSTSGGPTDTQYF	TGTGCCAGCAGTTACTCGACTAGCGGGGGGCCCACAGATACGCAGTATTTT
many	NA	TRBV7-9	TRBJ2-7	CASSLVDSHYEQYF	TGTGCCAGCAGCTTAGTTGACAGCCACTACGAGCAGTACTTC
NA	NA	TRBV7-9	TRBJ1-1	CASSPPNRVSTEAFF	TGTGCCAGCAGCCCCCCAAACAGGGTCAGCACTGAAGCTTTCTTT
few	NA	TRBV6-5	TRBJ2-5	CASIGASEETQYF	TGTGCCAGCATTGGGGCTAGCGAAGAGACCCAGTACTTC
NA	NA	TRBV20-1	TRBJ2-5	CSARDKGGPYETQYF	TGCAGTGCTAGAGATAAAGGGGGGCCCTATGAGACCCAGTACTTC
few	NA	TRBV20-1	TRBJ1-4	CSARDLGGPWDEKLFF	TGCAGTGCTAGAGACCTCGGGGGGCCTTGGGATGAAAAACTGTTTTTT
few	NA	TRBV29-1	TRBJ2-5	CSVVGVPGVDETQYF	TGCAGCGTTGTAGGGGTCCCGGGGGTTGACGAGACCCAGTACTTC
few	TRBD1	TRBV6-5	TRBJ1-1	CASRDSKTYTEAFF	TGTGCCTCCAGGGACAGCAAGACTTATACTGAAGCTTTCTTT
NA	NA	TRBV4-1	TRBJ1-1	CASSQESSTGLHGNTEAFF	TGCGCCAGCAGCCAAGAATCGTCGACGGGACTGCACGGTAACACTGAAGCTTTCTTT
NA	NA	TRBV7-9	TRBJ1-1	CASSLLAPEAFF	TGTGCCAGCAGCTTACTAGCCCCTGAAGCTTTCTTT
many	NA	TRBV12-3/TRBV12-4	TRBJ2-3	CASSSLLGTDTQYF	TGTGCCAGCAGTTCCCTCCTGGGCACAGATACGCAGTATTTT
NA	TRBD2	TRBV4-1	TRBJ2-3	CASSRDIIAGGESDTQYF	TGCGCCAGCAGCCGAGATATAATAGCGGGGGGAGAATCCGATACGCAGTATTTT
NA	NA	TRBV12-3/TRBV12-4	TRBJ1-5	CASSFQGGGSNQPQHF	TGTGCCAGCAGTTTCCAAGGGGGAGGTAGCAATCAGCCCCAGCATTTT